Below are 27 T cell receptor beta chains sequenced from a single sample in a study of blood T cells in healthy people across ages. Through a sample-barcoded 5' primer and a J-beta primer mix, a second PCR was run for about 7 to 12 cycles. TCRdb re-called the 5' RACE reads with MiXCR, one entry per CDR3 protein. The data contain some 750,000 distinct CDR3 sequences, over 20% of them singletons. Material for sequencing was blood. The receptors stem from a man aged 70 or older in good health.

The rearrangement joins TRBV10-3 to TRBJ2-5, with 11 bases fitting TRBD2. Germline CDR1 ENHRY, CDR2 SYGVKD. The CDR3 runs to 14 residues. Unmatched junction bases numbered 3, after V lost 6 bases and J lost 3 bases. The chain's CDR3 is CAISKGLAEETQYF. CDR3 DNA sequence: TGTGCCATCAGCAAGGGACTAGCGGAAGAGACCCAGTACTTC.

J is TRBJ2-7 and V is TRBV4-3; 7 positions match TRBD2. The better agreement between TRBJ2-1 and the DNA end casts doubt on the J call. Germline loops: CDR1 LGHNA, CDR2 YSLEER. The CDR3 length is 15 residues. CDR3 region: CASSQEAGFGHEQFF. CDR3 bases: TGCGCCAGCAGCCAAGAAGCGGGATTCGGGCATGAGCAGTTCTTC.

This clonotype was seen more than once but under ten times. The J gene is TRBJ2-1, the V gene TRBV24-1; the D gene is possibly TRBD2 (5 bases). Deletions cut 2 bases from V and 0 bases from J, with 10 bases between. Germline CDR1 and CDR2: KGHDR and SFDVKD. The CDR3 sequence is 16 residues long. CDR3 in amino acids: CATSDSGLTSYNEQFF. The CDR3 coding sequence is TGTGCCACCAGTGATTCAGGACTCACCTCCTACAATGAGCAGTTCTTC.

In its sample, this clonotype was seen a few times. The V call is TRBV5-6, the J call TRBJ2-1; D ambiguous. Trimming removed 0 bases from V and 4 bases from J, with 14 bases in between. This CDR3 is built from 16 residues. Germline V lookup: CDR1 SGHDT, CDR2 YYEEEE. CDR3 protein: CASSLDPPDFYNEQFF. CDR3 DNA: TGTGCCAGCAGCTTGGATCCGCCAGACTTTTACAATGAGCAGTTCTTC.

Only a few counts were recorded for this clonotype. The V gene is TRBV12-3 or TRBV12-4, the J gene TRBJ2-2; D remains ambiguous. Trimming shortened V by 6 bases and J by 7 bases, and 21 bases separated the two germline ends. This CDR3 region has 16 residues. The chain's CDR3 is CASRSVGRVKNGELFF. DNA for the CDR3: TGTGCCAGCAGGTCGGTCGGACGCGTTAAGAACGGGGAGCTGTTTTTT.

This clonotype was seen only a few times. The genes are TRBV20-1 and TRBJ2-1; 9 bases agree with TRBD2. The J call may be faulty, since TRBJ2-5 better matches the DNA end. CDR3 length equals 15 residues. Per germline, CDR1 DFQATT and CDR2 SNEGSKA (reference sequence). The CDR3 DNA is TGCAGTGCTAGACCCTTAACTAGCGGGCAAGAGACCCAGTACTTC. Its protein product is CSARPLTSGQETQYF.

V and J are TRBV12-3 or TRBV12-4 and TRBJ2-2, with 8 nucleotides matching TRBD2. V lost 5 bases to trimming and J lost 4 bases; unmatched junction nucleotides: 9. The CDR3 is 16 residues long. The DNA of the CDR3 is TGTGCCAGCAGTGGCACCGGGACTAGAGGCACCGGGGAGCTGTTTTTT. Its translation: CASSGTGTRGTGELFF.

This clonotype has more than one count but fewer than ten. J is TRBJ2-1 and V is TRBV5-1; 8 bases map to TRBD1. The trim removed 4 bases at V and 3 bases at J, leaving 6 bases unmatched. CDR3 length: 15 residues. Germline assignment: CDR1 SGHRS and CDR2 YFSETQ. Here the CDR3 reads CASSATGGSYNEQFF. In nucleotides, the CDR3 is TGCGCCAGCAGCGCCACAGGGGGGAGCTACAATGAGCAGTTCTTC.

This sequence joins TRBV12-3 or TRBV12-4 and TRBJ1-6, with unresolved D. V lost 1 base to trimming and J lost 11 bases, with 9 bases between them. The CDR3 covers 13 residues. The DNA for the CDR3 is TGTGCCAGCAGTTTAGGCCCCGAAACACCCCTCCACTTT. Its translation is CASSLGPETPLHF.

The CDR3 reads CASSLGTSGQTQYF. The CDR3, as DNA: TGTGCCAGCAGCTTAGGGACTAGCGGGCAGACCCAGTACTTC. The chain has TRBV7-8 and TRBJ2-5, with 11 bases matching TRBD2. J gave up 6 bases and V 1 base, and 1 base lay outside the gene matches. This CDR3 is built from 14 residues. Germline CDR1 and CDR2: SGHVS and FQNEAQ.

The chain recombines TRBV25-1 with TRBJ2-3; 11 bases agree with TRBD2. Germline trimming cut 3 bases from V and 7 bases from J; bases unmatched to any gene: 12. Germline V gene sequence: CDR1 MGHDK, CDR2 SYGVNS. This CDR3 has 17 amino acids. The chain's CDR3 is CASSDNLGTSGSNTQYF. The CDR3 nucleotides are TGTGCCAGCAGTGATAATCTTGGGACTAGCGGTTCCAATACGCAGTATTTT.

The chain is built from TRBV5-1 and TRBJ2-1; weak D call: TRBD2 (6 bases). The CDR3 has 15 residues. Germline V gives CDR1 SGHRS, CDR2 YFSETQ. Trimming removed 0 bases at V and 8 bases at J, with 15 bases between. CDR3 bases: TGCGCCAGCAGCTTGGAGACGGGGGTAGGCGATGAGCAGTTCTTC. Its protein product is CASSLETGVGDEQFF.

This chain joins TRBV27 and TRBJ2-2; 9 bases align to TRBD1. The length of the CDR3 is 15 residues. The junction had 4 bases not matched to a gene; V was cut back by 3 bases and J by 5 bases. The germline V gene encodes CDR1 MNHEY and CDR2 SMNVEV (reference sequence). The CDR3 DNA sequence: TGTGCCAGCAGTTTCCCGACAGGGGGGACCGGGGAGCTGTTTTTT. Protein product: CASSFPTGGTGELFF.

There are a few counts of this clonotype. The J gene is TRBJ2-4, the V gene TRBV2, with 7 nucleotides matching TRBD1. V gave up 9 bases and J gave up 0 bases; unmatched junction bases: 5. The germline CDR1 and CDR2 sequences are SNHLY and FYNNEI. The CDR3 is made up of 14 amino acids. CDR3 protein: CASTRDRAKNIQYF. DNA of the CDR3: TGTGCCAGTACGAGGGACAGAGCCAAAAACATTCAGTACTTC.

The chain couples TRBV20-1 to TRBJ2-1, with TRBD2 identical over 7 bases. The V gene end was trimmed by 6 bases and the J gene end by 6 bases; junction bases not matched to a gene: 20. The V gene's germline CDR1 is DFQATT and CDR2 SNEGSKA (reference sequence). The CDR3 runs to 17 residues. CDR3 protein: CSATPGGANFVGNEQFF. DNA of the CDR3: TGCAGTGCCACCCCGGGAGGAGCTAATTTTGTTGGCAATGAGCAGTTCTTC.

This clonotype was counted a few times. J is TRBJ2-1 and V is TRBV5-1; TRBD2 matches at 7 bases. With V trimmed by 7 bases and J by 4 bases, 17 bases remained unmatched. Germline lookup yields CDR1 SGHRS and CDR2 YFSETQ. CDR3 size: 17 residues. CDR3 bases: TGCGCCAGCGCTCCTACGGTTAGCGGGTTCAAATACAATGAGCAGTTCTTC. Residues: CASAPTVSGFKYNEQFF.

This clonotype was detected ten times or more. The V call is TRBV12-3 or TRBV12-4, the J call TRBJ2-5; TRBD1 aligns across 7 bases. The CDR3 sequence is 14 residues long. The ends lost 6 bases at V and 5 bases at J; junction bases unmatched: 9. The CDR3 region is CASRPGQQGETQYF. The CDR3 DNA sequence: TGTGCCAGCAGACCGGGCCAACAGGGGGAGACCCAGTACTTC.

This chain links TRBV20-1 with TRBJ1-2; 7 bases match TRBD1. CDR3 length: 13 amino acids. The germline V gene has CDR1 DFQATT and CDR2 SNEGSKA (reference sequence). The J segment lost 4 bases and the V segment lost 5 bases, leaving 7 bases of the junction unmatched. DNA for the CDR3: TGCAGTGCTTATGACAGGGTATTCTATGGCTACACCTTC. As protein: CSAYDRVFYGYTF.

The CDR3 spells CASSYGQGGDYEQYF. CDR3 DNA sequence: TGCGCCAGCAGCTATGGACAGGGGGGGGACTACGAGCAGTACTTC. This chain uses TRBV5-1 with TRBJ2-7, with 10 bases aligning to TRBD1. Germline values: CDR1 SGHRS, CDR2 YFSETQ. Unmatched junction bases numbered 6, after V lost 3 bases and J lost 3 bases. The CDR3 loop spans 15 amino acids.

This clonotype was seen a handful of times. The chain employs TRBV3-1 and TRBJ2-7; D is possibly TRBD1 (6 bases). The V gene's germline CDR1 is LGHDT and CDR2 YNNKEL (reference sequence). V lost 1 base and J 5 bases, leaving 24 bases between the germline ends. This CDR3 contains 18 residues. For the CDR3, the DNA is TGTGCCAGCAGCCAAGGTCTCTTTGTTAGGCAGGGGAACCACGAGCAGTACTTC. It specifies CASSQGLFVRQGNHEQYF.

This clonotype was counted many times. The V gene is TRBV11-2, the J gene TRBJ2-3, with 8 bases aligning to TRBD2. The CDR3 sequence is 17 residues long. In germline, CDR1 is SGHAT, CDR2 FQNNGV. V trimming: 1 base; J trimming: 5 bases; junction bases outside the gene matches: 11. CDR3 residues: CASSLARLALGGDTQYF. The CDR3 DNA is TGTGCCAGCAGCTTAGCCAGACTAGCGCTTGGGGGAGATACGCAGTATTTT.

The chain recombines TRBV6-1 with TRBJ2-1; TRBD2 matches at 9 bases. The CDR3 totals 19 residues. CDR1 is MNHNS, CDR2 SASEGT, per germline. V lost 0 bases, J lost 2 bases, and 11 bases stayed unmatched. The CDR3 protein is CASSEALWAGGLTYNEQFF. The DNA of the CDR3 is TGTGCCAGCAGTGAAGCGCTTTGGGCGGGGGGGCTAACCTACAATGAGCAGTTCTTC.

The rearrangement uses TRBV12-3 or TRBV12-4 and TRBJ1-4; no definite D call. This CDR3 has 15 residues. V lost 6 bases and J 5 bases, leaving 16 bases between the germline ends. For the CDR3, the DNA is TGTGCCAGCAGGTCTCACAGCTCCCAAAATGAAAAACTGTTTTTT. Its translation: CASRSHSSQNEKLFF.

On this clonotype: Given a much more abundant clone one base away, this may be a read error. Since the CDR3 does not end with the conserved phenylalanine or tryptophan, this likely comes from a read error. The chain employs TRBV7-8 and TRBJ1-4; D possibly corresponds to TRBD1 (5 bases). CDR1 is SGHVS and CDR2 is FQNEAQ in the germline V gene. The CDR3 loop spans 16 amino acids. Trimming removed 1 base at V and 7 bases at J, with 16 bases between. The CDR3 DNA reads as TGTGCCAGCAGCTTAGGGGCCCTTGGGACCCCTGAAAAACTGTTTTCT. Amino acid sequence: CASSLGALGTPEKLFS.

This clonotype was picked up a small number of times. The V call is TRBV10-3, the J call TRBJ2-3; TRBD2 matches at 8 bases. The germline V gene has CDR1 ENHRY and CDR2 SYGVKD. V lost 10 bases and J lost 3; bases outside the gene matches: 12. This CDR3 contains 15 residues. CDR3 in amino acids: CATRTSGGGTDTQYF. CDR3 in DNA: TGTGCCACCAGAACTAGCGGCGGCGGGACAGATACGCAGTATTTT.

There are many counts of this clonotype. The CDR3 loop is CAGSPPGLAYEQYV. Here the CDR3 DNA reads TGTGCCGGCAGTCCCCCGGGACTAGCCTACGAGCAGTACGTC. The chain is built from TRBV12-3 or TRBV12-4 and TRBJ2-5, with 8 positions matching TRBD2. The DNA matches TRBJ2-7 better at its end, which makes the J call doubtful. CDR3 length: 14 residues.

This clonotype was observed a few times. This sequence joins TRBV9 and TRBJ2-5; D not resolved. CDR3 size: 14 residues. V was trimmed by 0 bases and J by 4 bases, leaving 10 bases between them. Germline CDR1 is SGDLS and CDR2 is YYNGEE. For the CDR3, the DNA is TGTGCCAGCAGCGTAGAGATAGGCCGAGAGACCCAGTACTTC. It encodes CASSVEIGRETQYF.